This T cell receptor (beta chain) came from a study of cytomegalovirus exposure and HLA in healthy donors. Overall study results and limits: Several of the most significant clusters appeared, in a later analysis, to be linked to common viral pathogens. Overall, approximately 150 TCR beta chains were annotated as cytomegalovirus-associated.

Concerning this clone itself: Its antigen is still unknown.

The PCR ran on 60 Vbeta and 13 Jbeta primers. The data were produced by immunoSEQ multiplex PCR, yet TCRdb's version contains in-frame clones alone and is incomplete. The table shows approximately 120,000 clones, with 80% occurring only once. Unrecorded immune exposures were likely, despite nominal health at sampling. CDR3 length: 12 residues. The ends were cut back, 5 bases at V and 3 bases at J, with 8 bases in the middle. The germline V gene has CDR1 SGHRS and CDR2 YFSETQ. The material sequenced was PBMCs. The origin of this receptor is a female donor in good health and CMV-seronegative. The chain couples TRBV5-1 to TRBJ1-2; D not certain. CDR3 loop: CASRPSDYGYTF. In nucleotides, the CDR3 is TGCGCCAGCAGGCCGTCGGACTATGGCTACACCTTC.